This TCR beta chain was sequenced in a study of T cells in Graves' hyperthyroidism and ophthalmopathy. The length of the CDR3 is 13 residues. The germline gives CDR1 SGHNT, CDR2 YENEEA. Trimming left V 8 bases short and J 3 bases short, with 11 bases between. This clonotype was seen repeatedly, ten times or more. A patient was excluded if there was uncontrolled infection, other autoimmune disease, pregnancy or lactation. RNA transcripts were the template for amplifying TCR beta CDR3 regions. The HTBI primer set served for first-round RT-PCR of the TCR CDR3. TCRdb itself ran the multiplex PCR reads through MiXCR, one entry per CDR3 protein. The sample gives some 570,000 distinct CDR3 sequences, around 14% of which show up once; roughly 7.7% is in the top ten.

The sequenced sample was blood. The clonotype originates from a woman aged 18-35 years with Graves' ophthalmopathy. The V and J genes are TRBV11-3 and TRBJ2-1, with D possibly being TRBD2 (5 bases). The CDR3 region has the DNA TGTGCCAGCTCGAGCCGGGACTACAATGAGCAGTTCTTC. It translates to CASSSRDYNEQFF.